This T cell receptor beta chain comes out of a study of blood T cell repertoires in COVID-19. Study-level background: Specimens from acute and convalescent COVID-19 originated in the United States, Italy and Spain.

On this clone itself: Other DNA sequences in the sample encode the same CDR3.

In the authors' workflow: By means of reference gene primer amplification, nucleated cell counts were estimated. Sequencing used immunoSEQ multiplex PCR; TCRdb keeps in-frame clones, though not all of them. The D gene and trimming were derived from the DNA, and the V and J assignments and clone size from that table. The data contain 350,000 or so clones, more than 70% of them singletons. Trimming removed 0 bases at V and 2 bases at J, with 5 bases between. The CDR3 spans 13 residues. The germline gives CDR1 SGDLS, CDR2 YYNGEE. The chain joins TRBV9 to TRBJ1-1; no firm D call. Material for sequencing was peripheral blood. The source is a woman in her twenties or thirties with COVID-19, enrolled during active disease. The CDR3 nucleotides read TGTGCCAGCAGCGTAGGGCCTAACACTGAAGCTTTCTTT. Its translation is CASSVGPNTEAFF.